This passage covers 11 T cell receptor beta chains from one sample sequenced in a study of blood T cell repertoires in COVID-19. The protocol was immunoSEQ multiplex PCR, while the TCRdb copy is restricted to in-frame clones and leaves out a portion. The repertoire holds tens of thousands of clones, with about 81% as singletons. The sample comprised peripheral blood. Receptors were obtained from a man aged 70-80 years with active COVID-19.

The V call is TRBV3-1 (or the pseudogene TRBV3-2), the J call TRBJ2-5, with 7 positions matching TRBD2. The CDR3 loop spans 15 amino acids. Trimming removed 3 bases from V and 3 bases from J; junction bases left unmatched: 7. Germline CDR1 reads LGHDT; CDR2 reads YNNKEL (reference sequence). This CDR3 reads CASSHLRLAKETQYF. In DNA, the CDR3 is TGTGCCAGCAGCCATCTGAGACTAGCAAAAGAGACCCAGTACTTC.

V gene TRBV19 combines with J gene TRBJ2-3; 10 bases line up with TRBD1. From germline, CDR1 is LNHDA and CDR2 SQIVND (reference sequence). V shed 5 bases, J shed 0 bases, and the junction held 5 bases outside the gene matches. This CDR3 has 16 amino acids. The CDR3 DNA follows: TGTGCCAGTAGTCCCCGGGACAGGGGAAGCACAGATACGCAGTATTTT. This translates into CASSPRDRGSTDTQYF.

The rearrangement uses TRBV5-1 and TRBJ2-6, with D unresolved. Germline V gives CDR1 SGHRS, CDR2 YFSETQ. The CDR3 length is 15 residues. Trimming removed 1 base at V and 3 bases at J, with 8 bases between. The CDR3, as DNA: TGCGCCAGCAGCTTGAGTGCTAGTGGGGCCAACGTCCTGACTTTC. Its translation is CASSLSASGANVLTF.

The V gene is TRBV2, the J gene TRBJ1-1, with TRBD1 identical over 9 bases. CDR3 length: 15 amino acids. The germline gives CDR1 SNHLY, CDR2 FYNNEI. The trim removed 4 bases at V and 4 bases at J, leaving 7 bases unmatched. DNA for the CDR3: TGTGCCAGCAGTGGGGGACAGGGCCGAACCACTGAAGCTTTCTTT. Translating gives CASSGGQGRTTEAFF.

This chain joins TRBV7-2 and TRBJ1-6; 9 nucleotides match TRBD1. V trimming: 0 bases; J trimming: 8 bases; junction bases outside the gene matches: 5. This CDR3 has 16 residues. In germline, CDR1 is SGHTA, CDR2 FQGNSA. The CDR3: CASSLALGQGDSPLHF. CDR3 bases: TGTGCCAGCAGCTTAGCGCTGGGACAGGGCGATTCACCCCTCCACTTT.

This rearrangement joins TRBV15 to TRBJ2-2, with D perhaps matching TRBD2 (6 bases). V dropped 1 base and J dropped 7 bases, with 10 bases sitting between them. In germline, CDR1 is LNHNV, CDR2 YYDKDF (reference sequence). This CDR3 is 14 amino acids long. The CDR3 region is CATSRVVGGGELFF. Here the CDR3 DNA reads TGTGCCACCAGCAGAGTCGTGGGGGGCGGGGAGCTGTTTTTT.

The V and J genes are TRBV5-6 and TRBJ2-3, with TRBD2 matching 9 bases. With V trimmed by 3 bases and J by 4 bases, 9 bases remained unmatched. This CDR3 contains 16 residues. CDR1 is SGHDT and CDR2 is YYEEEE in the germline V gene. CDR3 in DNA: TGTGCCAGCAGCTCACTGGCGGGAGGGAGGTCAGATACGCAGTATTTT. It is translated as CASSSLAGGRSDTQYF. Complete variable domain (other parts from reference TRBV5-6 and TRBJ2-3): DAGVTQSPTHLIKTRGQQVTLRCSPKSGHDTVSWYQQALGQGPQFIFQYYEEEERQRGNFPDRFSGHQFPNYSSELNVNALLLGDSALYLCASSSLAGGRSDTQYFGPGTRLTVL.

This rearrangement joins TRBV30 to TRBJ2-5; no clear D gene. Trimming left V 0 bases short and J 1 base short, with 9 bases between. The germline V gene encodes CDR1 GTSNPN and CDR2 SVGIG (reference sequence). CDR3 length: 14 amino acids. The CDR3 loop is CAWSVRVFQETQYF. In DNA, the CDR3 is TGTGCCTGGAGTGTACGGGTTTTCCAAGAGACCCAGTACTTC.

The gene calls are TRBV4-3 and TRBJ1-4; D remains unclear. Per germline, CDR1 LGHNA and CDR2 YSLEER. CDR3 size: 15 residues. V lost 2 bases and J 0 bases, leaving 7 bases between the germline ends. The CDR3 here is CASSQSPTTNEKLFF. The CDR3 coding sequence is TGCGCCAGCAGCCAATCCCCCACAACTAATGAAAAACTGTTTTTT.

The V and J genes are TRBV6-2 or TRBV6-3 and TRBJ2-1; 13 bases align to TRBD2. The CDR3 loop spans 16 amino acids. V trimming: 5 bases; J trimming: 3 bases; junction bases outside the gene matches: 4. Looked up from germline, CDR1 is MNHEY and CDR2 is SVGEGT. CDR3 DNA: TGTGCCAGCAGTACGGGACTAGCGGGGAACTACAATGAGCAGTTCTTC. Encoded protein: CASSTGLAGNYNEQFF.

This rearrangement joins TRBV6-5 to TRBJ2-2; maybe TRBD2 (6 bases). V was cut by 6 bases and J by 1 base, with 9 bases left in between. The CDR3 has 14 amino acids. The germline V gene encodes CDR1 MNHEY and CDR2 SVGAGI. CDR3 region: CASRGTLNTGELFF. The CDR3 DNA is TGTGCCAGCAGGGGGACTTTGAACACCGGGGAGCTGTTTTTT.